This T cell receptor (beta chain) was observed in a study of blood T cell repertoires in COVID-19. Measured with immunoSEQ multiplex PCR; TCRdb has only the in-frame clones, and not every one. In the table there are about 250,000 clones, 75% to 85% of which are singletons. Specimen: peripheral blood. The TCR sequence derives from a man aged 50-60 years with active or convalescent COVID-19.

CDR3 loop: CASSRTSGRELADTQYF. In nucleotides, the CDR3 is TGTGCCAGCTCTCGGACCTCTGGGCGGGAGTTGGCAGATACGCAGTATTTT. This rearrangement joins TRBV18 to TRBJ2-3; 7 bases map to TRBD2. The CDR3 sequence is 17 residues long. The trim removed 6 bases at V and 4 bases at J, leaving 16 bases unmatched. Germline V lookup: CDR1 KGHSH, CDR2 LQKENI.